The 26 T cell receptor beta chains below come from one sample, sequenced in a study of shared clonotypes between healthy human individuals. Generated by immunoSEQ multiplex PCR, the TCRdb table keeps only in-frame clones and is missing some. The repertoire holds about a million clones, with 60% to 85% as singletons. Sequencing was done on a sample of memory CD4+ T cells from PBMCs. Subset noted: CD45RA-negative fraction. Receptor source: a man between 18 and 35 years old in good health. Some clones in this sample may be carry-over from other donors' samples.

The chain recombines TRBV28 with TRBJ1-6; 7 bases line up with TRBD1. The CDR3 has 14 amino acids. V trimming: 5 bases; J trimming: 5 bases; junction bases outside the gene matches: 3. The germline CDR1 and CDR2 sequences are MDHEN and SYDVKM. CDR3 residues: CASSRGQDNSPLHF. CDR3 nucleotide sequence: TGTGCCAGCAGTCGTGGACAGGATAATTCACCCCTCCACTTT.

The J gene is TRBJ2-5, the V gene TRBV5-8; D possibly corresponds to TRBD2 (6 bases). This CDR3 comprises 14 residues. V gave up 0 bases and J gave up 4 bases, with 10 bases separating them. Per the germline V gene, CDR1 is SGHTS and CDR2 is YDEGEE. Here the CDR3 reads CASSLGGGRETQYF. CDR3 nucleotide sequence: TGTGCCAGCAGCTTGGGAGGAGGGAGAGAGACCCAGTACTTC.

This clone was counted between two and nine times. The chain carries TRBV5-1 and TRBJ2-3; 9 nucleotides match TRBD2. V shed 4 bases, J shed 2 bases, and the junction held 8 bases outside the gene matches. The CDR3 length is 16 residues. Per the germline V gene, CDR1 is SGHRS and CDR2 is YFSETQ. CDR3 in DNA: TGCGCCAGCAGCAAAGGACTAGCGACGAACACAGATACGCAGTATTTT. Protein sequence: CASSKGLATNTDTQYF.

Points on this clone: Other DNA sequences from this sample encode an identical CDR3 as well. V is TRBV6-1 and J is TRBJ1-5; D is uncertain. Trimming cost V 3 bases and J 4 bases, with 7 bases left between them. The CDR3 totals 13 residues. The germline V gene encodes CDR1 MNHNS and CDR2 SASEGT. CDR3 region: CASSEQDNQPQHF. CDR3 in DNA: TGTGCCAGCAGTGAGCAAGATAATCAGCCCCAGCATTTT.

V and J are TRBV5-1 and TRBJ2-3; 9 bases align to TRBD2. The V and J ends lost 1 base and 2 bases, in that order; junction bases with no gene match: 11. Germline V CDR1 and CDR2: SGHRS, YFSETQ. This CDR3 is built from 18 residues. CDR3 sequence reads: CASSLMPSSGVVTDTQYF. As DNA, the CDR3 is TGCGCCAGCAGCTTGATGCCCTCTAGCGGGGTGGTCACAGATACGCAGTATTTT.

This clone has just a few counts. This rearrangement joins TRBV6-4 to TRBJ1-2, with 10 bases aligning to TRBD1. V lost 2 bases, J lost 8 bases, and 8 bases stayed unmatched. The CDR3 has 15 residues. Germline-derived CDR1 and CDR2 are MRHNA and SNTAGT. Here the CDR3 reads CASSDTGTGAFGYTF. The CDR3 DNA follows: TGTGCCAGCAGTGACACCGGGACAGGGGCATTCGGCTACACCTTC.

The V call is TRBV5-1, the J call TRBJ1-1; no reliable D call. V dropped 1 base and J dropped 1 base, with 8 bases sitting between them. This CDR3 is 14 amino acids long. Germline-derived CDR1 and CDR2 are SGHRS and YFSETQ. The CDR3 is CASSLISWNTEAFF. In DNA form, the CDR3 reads TGCGCCAGCAGCTTGATTAGCTGGAACACTGAAGCTTTCTTT.

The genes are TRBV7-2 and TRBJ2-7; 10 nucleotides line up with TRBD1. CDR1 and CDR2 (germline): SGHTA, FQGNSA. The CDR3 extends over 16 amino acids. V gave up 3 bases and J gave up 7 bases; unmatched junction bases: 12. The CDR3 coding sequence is TGTGCCAGCAGCTTGAGCCACGGACAGGGGGGGCGAGAGCAGTACTTC. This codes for CASSLSHGQGGREQYF.

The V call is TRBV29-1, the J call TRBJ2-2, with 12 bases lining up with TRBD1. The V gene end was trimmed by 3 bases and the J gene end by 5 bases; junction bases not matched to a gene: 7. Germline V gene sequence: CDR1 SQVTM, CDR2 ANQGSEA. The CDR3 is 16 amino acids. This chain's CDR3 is CSVEVGTGGQTGELFF. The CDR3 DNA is TGCAGCGTTGAGGTTGGGACAGGGGGCCAAACCGGGGAGCTGTTTTTT.

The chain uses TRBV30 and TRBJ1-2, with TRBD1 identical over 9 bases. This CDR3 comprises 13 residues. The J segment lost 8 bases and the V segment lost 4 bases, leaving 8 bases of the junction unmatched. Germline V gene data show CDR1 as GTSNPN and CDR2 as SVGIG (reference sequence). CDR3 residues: CAWNPDRGMGYTF. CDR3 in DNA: TGTGCCTGGAATCCGGACAGGGGAATGGGCTACACCTTC.

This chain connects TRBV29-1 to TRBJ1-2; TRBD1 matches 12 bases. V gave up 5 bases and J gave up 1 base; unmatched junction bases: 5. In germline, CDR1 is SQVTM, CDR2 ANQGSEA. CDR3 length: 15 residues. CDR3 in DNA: TGCAGCGTTTTAGGGACAGGGGGCCATAACTATGGCTACACCTTC. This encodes CSVLGTGGHNYGYTF.

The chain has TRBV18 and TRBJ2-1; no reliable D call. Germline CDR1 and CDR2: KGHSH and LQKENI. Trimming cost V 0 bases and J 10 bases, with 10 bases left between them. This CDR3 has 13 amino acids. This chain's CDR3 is CASSPPNAREQFF. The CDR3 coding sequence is TGTGCCAGCTCACCACCGAACGCACGGGAGCAGTTCTTC.

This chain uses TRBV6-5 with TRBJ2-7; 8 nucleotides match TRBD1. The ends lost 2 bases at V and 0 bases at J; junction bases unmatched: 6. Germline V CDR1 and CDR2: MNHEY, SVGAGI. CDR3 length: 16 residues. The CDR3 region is CASSYVGGQASYEQYF. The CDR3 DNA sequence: TGTGCCAGCAGTTACGTTGGGGGACAGGCCTCCTACGAGCAGTACTTC.

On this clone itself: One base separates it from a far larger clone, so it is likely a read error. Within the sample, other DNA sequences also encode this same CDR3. CDR3 coding DNA: TGTGCCAGCAGGGTAGACGGGTTGGGGTCTTACGAGCAGTACTTC. This translates into CASRVDGLGSYEQYF. V is TRBV2 and J is TRBJ2-7; no firm D call. Trimming removed 6 bases at V and 4 bases at J, with 19 bases between. CDR1 is SNHLY and CDR2 is FYNNEI in the germline V gene. The CDR3 contains 15 residues.

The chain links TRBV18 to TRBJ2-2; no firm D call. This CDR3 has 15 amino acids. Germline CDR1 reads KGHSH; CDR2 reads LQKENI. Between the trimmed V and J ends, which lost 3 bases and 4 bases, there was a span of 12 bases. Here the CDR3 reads CASSPVGKPTGELFF. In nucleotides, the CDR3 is TGTGCCAGCTCACCCGTCGGCAAGCCCACCGGGGAGCTGTTTTTT.

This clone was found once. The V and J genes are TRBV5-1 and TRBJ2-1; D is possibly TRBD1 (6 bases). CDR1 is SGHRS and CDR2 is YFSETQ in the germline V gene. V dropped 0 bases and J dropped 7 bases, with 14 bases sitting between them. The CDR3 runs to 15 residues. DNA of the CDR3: TGCGCCAGCAGCTTGGAAGGGCAGGGGCCTAATGAGCAGTTCTTC. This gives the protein CASSLEGQGPNEQFF.

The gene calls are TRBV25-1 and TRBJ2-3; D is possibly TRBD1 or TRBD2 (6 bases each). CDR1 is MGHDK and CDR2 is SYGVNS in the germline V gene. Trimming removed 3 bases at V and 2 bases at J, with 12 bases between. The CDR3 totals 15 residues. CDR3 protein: CASSDLGGYTDTQYF. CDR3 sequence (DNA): TGTGCCAGCAGTGACCTGGGGGGCTACACAGATACGCAGTATTTT.

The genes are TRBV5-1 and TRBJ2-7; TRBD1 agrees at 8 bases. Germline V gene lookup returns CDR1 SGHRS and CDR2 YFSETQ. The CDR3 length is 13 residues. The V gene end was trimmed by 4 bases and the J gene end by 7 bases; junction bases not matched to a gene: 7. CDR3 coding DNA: TGCGCCAGCAGCGCACTAACAGGGGGTGAGCAGTACTTC. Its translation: CASSALTGGEQYF.

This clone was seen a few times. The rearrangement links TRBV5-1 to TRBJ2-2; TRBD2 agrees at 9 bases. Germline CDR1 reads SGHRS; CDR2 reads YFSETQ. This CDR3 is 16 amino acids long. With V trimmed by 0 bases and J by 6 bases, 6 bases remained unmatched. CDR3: CASSLVPAGGPGELFF. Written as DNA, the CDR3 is TGCGCCAGCAGCTTGGTCCCAGCGGGAGGCCCCGGGGAGCTGTTTTTT.

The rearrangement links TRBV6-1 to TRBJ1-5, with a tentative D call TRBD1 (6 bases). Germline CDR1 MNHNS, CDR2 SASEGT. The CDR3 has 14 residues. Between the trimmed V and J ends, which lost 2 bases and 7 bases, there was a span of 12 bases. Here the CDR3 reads CASSEQQGRQPQHF. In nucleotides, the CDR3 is TGTGCCAGCAGTGAACAACAGGGTCGGCAGCCCCAGCATTTT.

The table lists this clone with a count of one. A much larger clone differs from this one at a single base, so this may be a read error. The CDR3 loop reads CASSLWGGGKYEQYF. The CDR3 DNA follows: TGTGCCAGCAGCTTATGGGGGGGAGGGAAGTACGAGCAGTACTTC. The V and J genes are TRBV27 and TRBJ2-5; TRBD2 matches at 7 bases. The last part of the DNA fits TRBJ2-7 better; the J call may be wrong. CDR1 and CDR2 (germline): MNHEY, SMNVEV (reference sequence). This CDR3 has 15 residues.

The CDR3 loop reads CASSEPRVSGNTIYF. In DNA form, the CDR3 reads TGCGCCAGCAGTGAGCCCAGGGTCTCTGGAAACACCATATATTTT. The V and J genes are TRBV10-2 and TRBJ1-3; tentative D call: TRBD1 (5 bases). V lost 2 bases and J lost 0, with 8 bases in between. This CDR3 comprises 15 residues. In germline, CDR1 is WSHSY, CDR2 SAAADI.

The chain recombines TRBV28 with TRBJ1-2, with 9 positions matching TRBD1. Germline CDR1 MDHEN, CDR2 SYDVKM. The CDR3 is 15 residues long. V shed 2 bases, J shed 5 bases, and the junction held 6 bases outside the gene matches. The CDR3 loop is CASSLLGQGSYGYTF. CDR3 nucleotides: TGTGCCAGCAGTTTACTGGGACAGGGCTCATATGGCTACACCTTC.

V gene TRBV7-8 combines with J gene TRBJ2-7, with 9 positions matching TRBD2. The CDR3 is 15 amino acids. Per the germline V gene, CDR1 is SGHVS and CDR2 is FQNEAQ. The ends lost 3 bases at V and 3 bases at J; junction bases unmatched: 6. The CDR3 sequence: CASSLMAGGNYEQYF. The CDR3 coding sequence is TGTGCCAGCAGCTTGATGGCGGGAGGGAACTACGAGCAGTACTTC.

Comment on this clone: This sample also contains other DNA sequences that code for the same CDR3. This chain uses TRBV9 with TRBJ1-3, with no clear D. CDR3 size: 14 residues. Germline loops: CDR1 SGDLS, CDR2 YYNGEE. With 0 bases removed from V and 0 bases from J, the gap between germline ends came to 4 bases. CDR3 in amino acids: CASSVDHSGNTIYF. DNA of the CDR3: TGTGCCAGCAGCGTAGACCACTCTGGAAACACCATATATTTT.

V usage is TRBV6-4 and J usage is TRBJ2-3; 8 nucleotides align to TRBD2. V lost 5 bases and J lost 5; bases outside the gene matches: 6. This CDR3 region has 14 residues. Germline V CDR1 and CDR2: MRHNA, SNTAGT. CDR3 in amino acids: CASSPTGGVDTQYF. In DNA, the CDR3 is TGTGCCAGCAGTCCCACGGGAGGGGTAGATACGCAGTATTTT.